The entry below describes one T cell receptor beta chain. What it binds is not known. The V gene's germline CDR1 is GTSNPN and CDR2 SVGIG (reference sequence). The length of the CDR3 is 13 residues. V was clipped by 3 bases and J by 2 bases, with 11 bases between them. The source of the sample is a study of T cells after yellow fever vaccination. Across the whole study: Some fractions had low cell numbers, and these were prepared with SMART-Seq v4 Ultra Low Input.

TCR cDNA was made by 5'RACE template switching, adding a universal primer site and UMIs. TCRdb analysed the 5' RACE reads with MiXCR anew, one entry per CDR3 protein. The sample yields just under 600,000 distinct CDR3 sequences, roughly 14% seen once. Regarding the study as a whole: Abundant bulk-population clonotypes could contaminate the FACS-sorted repertoires. Clones that expanded after primary vaccination mostly reappeared after the booster (around 96% CD4, approximately 85% CD8).

Sequenced material: PBMCs, taken on the day of the yellow fever booster vaccination. The sequence was collected from a man aged 30 to 45 who received the YFV17D yellow fever vaccine. The chain combines TRBV30 with TRBJ2-7, with D unresolved. Here the CDR3 reads CAWSRVITYEQYF. The CDR3, as DNA: TGTGCCTGGAGCCGGGTGATTACCTACGAGCAGTACTTC.